A single sample gave rise to the 13 T cell receptor beta chains below, sequenced in a study of blood T cell repertoires in COVID-19. Libraries were prepared by immunoSEQ multiplex PCR; TCRdb keeps only in-frame clonotypes and omits some of them. Of 110,000 to 150,000 clones in the sample, around 81% were seen once. Sequenced input: peripheral blood. The receptors derive from a woman in her forties or fifties with acute or convalescent COVID-19.

Only a few counts were recorded for this clone. The genes are TRBV7-9 and TRBJ1-2; 9 bases are a match to TRBD1. J gave up 0 bases and V 5 bases, and 1 base lay outside the gene matches. The CDR3 spans 14 residues. The germline CDR1 and CDR2 sequences are SEHNR and FQNEAQ (reference sequence). The CDR3 spells CASSGTGTNYGYTF. The CDR3 nucleotides read TGTGCCAGCAGCGGGACAGGGACTAACTATGGCTACACCTTC. Together with reference TRBV7-9 and TRBJ1-2, the CDR3 gives the full variable domain: DTGVSQNPRHKITKRGQNVTFRCDPISEHNRLYWYRQTLGQGPEFLTYFQNEAQLEKSRLLSDRFSAERPKGSFSTLEIQRTEQGDSAMYLCASSGTGTNYGYTFGSGTRLTVV.

The chain recombines TRBV19 with TRBJ1-5; D remains unclear. This CDR3 has 14 amino acids. Trimming cost V 6 bases and J 6 bases, with 15 bases left between them. Germline-derived CDR1 and CDR2 are LNHDA and SQIVND (reference sequence). The CDR3 loop is CASSPGGGIQPQHF. For the CDR3, the DNA is TGTGCCAGTAGCCCAGGAGGAGGGATTCAGCCCCAGCATTTT.

The V and J genes are TRBV4-3 and TRBJ1-3; TRBD1 matches 8 bases. The CDR3 is 15 amino acids. CDR1 and CDR2 from the germline V gene are LGHNA and YSLEER. After removal of 4 bases from V and 0 bases from J, the junction contained 2 bases not matched to a gene. The CDR3, as DNA: TGCGCCAGCAGCCTAGGACAGGGCTCTGGAAACACCATATATTTT. Translated, it gives CASSLGQGSGNTIYF.

J is TRBJ1-4 and V is TRBV5-1, with TRBD1 matching 7 bases. Germline assignment: CDR1 SGHRS and CDR2 YFSETQ. J lost 5 bases, V lost 0 bases, and 7 bases had no gene match. CDR3 size: 16 residues. CDR3 in DNA: TGCGCCAGCAGCTTGGAGGGGGACAGATCGAATGAAAAACTGTTTTTT. As protein: CASSLEGDRSNEKLFF. Combining the CDR3 with reference TRBV5-1 and TRBJ1-4 gives the whole variable domain KAGVTQTPRYLIKTRGQQVTLSCSPISGHRSVSWYQQTPGQGLQFLFEYFSETQRNKGNFPGRFSGRQFSNSRSEMNVSTLELGDSALYLCASSLEGDRSNEKLFFGSGTQLSVL.

The rearrangement joins TRBV5-1 to TRBJ2-1; 7 bases align to TRBD1. This CDR3 has 13 amino acids. V gave up 7 bases and J gave up 6 bases; unmatched junction bases: 7. CDR1 SGHRS and CDR2 YFSETQ come from the germline V gene. This chain's CDR3 is CASGRDSFNEQFF. The CDR3 DNA sequence: TGCGCCAGCGGAAGGGACAGCTTCAATGAGCAGTTCTTC.

The chain has TRBV27 and TRBJ2-3; D possibly corresponds to TRBD2 (6 bases). The CDR3 spans 12 residues. V was clipped by 10 bases and J by 5 bases, with 13 bases between them. The germline V gene has CDR1 MNHEY and CDR2 SMNVEV (reference sequence). CDR3 DNA sequence: TGTGCCACAACCTCCGGGAGAGATACGCAGTATTTT. Translating gives CATTSGRDTQYF.

The genes are TRBV11-2 and TRBJ2-3; 7 bases match TRBD2. The CDR3 is 13 residues long. Germline CDR1 SGHAT, CDR2 FQNNGV. The V and J ends lost 9 bases and 5 bases, in that order; junction bases with no gene match: 8. CDR3 sequence (DNA): TGTGCCAGTAACTTTCGCGGGGGAGATACGCAGTATTTT. It encodes CASNFRGGDTQYF.

The chain employs TRBV6-2 or TRBV6-3 and TRBJ1-3; D uncertain. V was clipped by 6 bases and J by 1 base, with 13 bases between them. This CDR3 has 15 amino acids. The germline gives CDR1 MNHEY, CDR2 SVGEGT. The CDR3 coding sequence is TGTGCCAGCAGCCCCTCGGGAGGATCTGGAAACACCATATATTTT. Translated, it gives CASSPSGGSGNTIYF.

The count of this clone is one. The junction departs from the called germline gene at one end, perhaps through a read error. The chain links TRBV7-9 to TRBJ2-7; 9 nucleotides line up with TRBD1. This CDR3 spans 13 amino acids. Per the germline V gene, CDR1 is SEHNR and CDR2 is FQNEAQ (reference sequence). CDR3 sequence reads: CASSLTSGTGKFF. CDR3 DNA: TGTGCCAGCAGCCTGACCTCCGGGACAGGGAAATTCTTC.

The chain is built from TRBV24-1 and TRBJ2-5, with no clear D. CDR1 is KGHDR, CDR2 SFDVKD, per germline. V lost 5 bases and J 4 bases, leaving 10 bases between the germline ends. CDR3 size: 13 residues. CDR3 DNA: TGTGCCACCAGTGCGAGCCCGGGAGAGACCCAGTACTTC. It specifies CATSASPGETQYF.

This chain links TRBV11-2 with TRBJ2-5, with 9 bases that match TRBD1. V shed 7 bases and J 4 bases; nucleotides not matched to a gene: 22. The length of the CDR3 is 19 residues. Germline-derived CDR1 and CDR2 are SGHAT and FQNNGV. The chain's CDR3 is CASMRQKTGQGRGGETQYF. DNA for the CDR3: TGTGCCAGCATGCGTCAGAAAACGGGACAGGGTCGAGGTGGAGAGACCCAGTACTTC. The complete variable domain, with remaining parts taken from reference TRBV11-2 and TRBJ2-5, reads EAGVAQSPRYKIIEKRQSVAFWCNPISGHATLYWYQQILGQGPKLLIQFQNNGVVDDSQLPKDRFSAERLKGVDSTLKIQPAKLEDSAVYLCASMRQKTGQGRGGETQYFGPGTRLLVL.

In its sample, this clone was seen a few times. The CDR3 region is CASSASSYNSPLHF. CDR3 nucleotides: TGTGCCAGCAGCGCTAGCTCCTATAATTCACCCCTCCACTTT. The chain joins TRBV9 to TRBJ1-6; D gene unclear. V was clipped by 3 bases and J by 0 bases, with 4 bases between them. The CDR3 extends over 14 amino acids. CDR1 and CDR2 from the germline V gene are SGDLS and YYNGEE.

V gene TRBV19 combines with J gene TRBJ1-4; tentatively, D is TRBD1 (5 bases). Germline CDR1 is LNHDA and CDR2 is SQIVND (reference sequence). V was cut by 0 bases and J by 5 bases, with 13 bases left in between. The CDR3 length is 16 residues. This CDR3 reads CASSIDSGTLNEKLFF. CDR3 nucleotides: TGTGCCAGTAGTATAGATTCCGGGACTCTAAATGAAAAACTGTTTTTT.